The source of this T cell receptor (beta chain) is a study of T cell changes during pregnancy in multiple sclerosis (dated by TCRdb to 2018 to 2020). About the full investigation: The study examined how the T cell repertoire changed over the course of pregnancy in women with multiple sclerosis.

The library was made by the immunoSEQ multiplex PCR assay. Not all clones reach the TCRdb copy of this immuneACCESS table, which keeps in-frame sequences only. Checked studies attribute under half of the gap to unresolved V genes and leave the rest unexplained. The sample records over 50,000 clones, around 89% of which are singletons. The ten biggest clones cover under 2% of the sample. As regards this clone: Its binding antigen is unknown. The record has no base qualities; no much larger clone is one base away.

Including cysteine and phenylalanine, the CDR3 has 14 amino acids. This entry keeps only the CDR3 DNA: 42 bases, framed from base 1. Compared with germline, V lacks 4 bases and J lacks 7 bases; bases without a gene match: 6. The germline V gene provides CDR1 SQVTM and CDR2 ANQGSEA. This sequence was found in a female donor with multiple sclerosis, enrolled in a pregnancy study. Sample: peripheral blood, taken after pregnancy. The sequence joins TRBV29-1 to TRBJ2-5; 13 bases in the middle match TRBD2. The sequenced DNA is TGCAGCGTTGCCACTAGCGGGGGGGCCGGGACCCAGTACTTC. The translation is CSVATSGGAGTQYF.